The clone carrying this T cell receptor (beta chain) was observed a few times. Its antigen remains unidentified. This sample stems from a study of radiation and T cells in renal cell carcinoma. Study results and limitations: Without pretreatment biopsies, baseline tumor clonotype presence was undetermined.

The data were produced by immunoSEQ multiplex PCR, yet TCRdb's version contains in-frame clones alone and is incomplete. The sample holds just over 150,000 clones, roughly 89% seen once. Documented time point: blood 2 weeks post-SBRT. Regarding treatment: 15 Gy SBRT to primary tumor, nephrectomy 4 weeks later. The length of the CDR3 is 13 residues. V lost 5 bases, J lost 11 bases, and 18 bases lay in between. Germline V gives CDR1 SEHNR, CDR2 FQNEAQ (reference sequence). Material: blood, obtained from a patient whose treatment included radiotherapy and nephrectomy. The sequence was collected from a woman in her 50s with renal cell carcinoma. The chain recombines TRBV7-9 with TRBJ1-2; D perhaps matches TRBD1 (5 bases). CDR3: CASSPPGGVRYTF. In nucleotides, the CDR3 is TGTGCCAGCAGCCCTCCGGGGGGGGTCCGGTACACCTTC.